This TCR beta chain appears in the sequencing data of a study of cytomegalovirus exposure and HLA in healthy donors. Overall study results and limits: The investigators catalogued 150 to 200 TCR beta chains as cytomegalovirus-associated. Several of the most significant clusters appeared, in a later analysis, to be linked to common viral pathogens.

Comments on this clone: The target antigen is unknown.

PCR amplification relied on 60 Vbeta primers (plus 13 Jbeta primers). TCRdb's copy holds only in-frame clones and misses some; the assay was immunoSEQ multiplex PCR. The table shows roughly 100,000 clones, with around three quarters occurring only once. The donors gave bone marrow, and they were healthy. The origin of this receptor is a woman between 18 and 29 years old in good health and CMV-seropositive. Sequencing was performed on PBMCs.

DNA of the CDR3: TGTGCCAGCAGCTTTCTAGGACTCTACGAGCAGTACTTC. Translating gives CASSFLGLYEQYF. The chain employs TRBV11-2 and TRBJ2-7; a weak D match, TRBD2 (5 bases). This CDR3 comprises 13 residues. Trimming shortened V by 3 bases and J by 3 bases, and 9 bases separated the two germline ends. Germline lookup yields CDR1 SGHAT and CDR2 FQNNGV.